This T cell receptor (beta chain) was sequenced in a study of blood T cells in healthy people across ages. Broader study findings: While age rose, TCR beta diversity per million T cells dropped in a roughly linear way. Donor CMV status was unknown, possibly confounding expanded clonotype changes. A conclusive naive versus antigen-experienced comparison was prevented by the unsorted PBMCs.

This clonotype came up once. Its cognate antigen is unknown. The authors ran a second PCR of about 6 to 11 cycles using a sample-barcoded 5' primer and a J-beta primer mix. In TCRdb, the 5' RACE reads were re-called with MiXCR into one record per CDR3 protein. This table holds approximately 730,000 distinct CDR3 sequences, about 55% found once. The CDR3 has 15 residues. V lost 4 bases, J lost 1 base, and 5 bases stayed unmatched. Germline CDR1 is SGHTA and CDR2 is FQGTGA. The TCR was taken from a man older than 75 in good health. This chain links TRBV7-3 with TRBJ2-3; 7 bases line up with TRBD1. The specimen sequenced was blood. This CDR3 is CASSSTGFGTDTQYF. The CDR3 nucleotides are TGTGCCAGCAGCTCGACAGGGTTTGGCACAGATACGCAGTATTTT. Full variable domain (missing parts from reference TRBV7-3 and TRBJ2-3): GAGVSQTPSNKVTEKGKYVELRCDPISGHTALYWYRQSLGQGPEFLIYFQGTGAADDSGLPNDRFFAVRPEGSVSTLKIQRTERGDSAVYLCASSSTGFGTDTQYFGPGTRLTVL.